This note documents a single T cell receptor beta chain sequence. Its target is not known. The source of the sample is a study of T cell repertoires in cytomegalovirus infection. The overall study: Both a matching HLA type and CMV infection were indicated by public TCR beta signatures.

Overall study findings and caveats: CMV-specific TCR beta clonotypes restricted by HLA-C were the ones dominating the ex vivo response. Based on cumulative public TCR beta family frequency, carriers of CMV plus the relevant HLA were identified.

Germline CDR1 is SGHDT and CDR2 is YYEEEE. CDR3 length: 16 amino acids. The V and J ends lost 0 bases and 7 bases respectively, with 20 bases between them. Each CDR3 protein gets one entry after TCRdb re-called the reads with MiXCR. The sample gives around 350,000 distinct CDR3 sequences, about a sixth of which show up once; 7.5% to 9% is in the top ten. Sequences were obtained from PBMCs. V and J are TRBV5-6 and TRBJ2-7; D tentatively fits TRBD1 or TRBD2 (5 bases each). The origin of this receptor is a human donor in good health (CMV status not recorded). Some clones in this sample may be carry-over from other donors' samples. The CDR3, as DNA: TGTGCCAGCAGCTTGGAGGGACCGACTGAGGTATGGGAGCAGTACTTC. Its protein is CASSLEGPTEVWEQYF.